Following are 29 T cell receptor beta chains from one sample sequenced in a study of blood T cell repertoires in COVID-19. Clones were sequenced by immunoSEQ multiplex PCR, and TCRdb holds only the in-frame ones, with some missing. The data contain about 350,000 clones, 89% of them seen just once; the ten biggest clones take up less than 5%. The material sequenced was peripheral blood. The receptors derive from a woman in her sixties or seventies with COVID-19, enrolled during active disease.

This clone was seen once. The chain joins TRBV9 to TRBJ2-3, with no clear D. This CDR3 is built from 15 residues. Deletions cut 3 bases from V and 0 bases from J, with 11 bases between. Germline V gives CDR1 SGDLS, CDR2 YYNGEE. In DNA, the CDR3 is TGTGCCAGCAGCGCCTACGGCGGTAGCACAGATACGCAGTATTTT. Translating gives CASSAYGGSTDTQYF.

V usage is TRBV18 and J usage is TRBJ1-1; the D gene is possibly TRBD1 (5 bases). V was pared by 3 bases and J by 4 bases, with 18 bases between. This CDR3 is 16 amino acids long. Germline V lookup: CDR1 KGHSH, CDR2 LQKENI. This CDR3 reads CASSPRGDLRSTEAFF. CDR3 nucleotides: TGTGCCAGCTCACCTCGAGGGGACTTAAGGTCCACTGAAGCTTTCTTT. Based on the CDR3 plus reference TRBV18 and TRBJ1-1, the full variable domain is NAGVMQNPRHLVRRRGQEARLRCSPMKGHSHVYWYRQLPEEGLKFMVYLQKENIIDESGMPKERFSAEFPKEGPSILRIQQVVRGDSAAYFCASSPRGDLRSTEAFFGQGTRLTVV.

In regard to this clone: The same CDR3 is also encoded by other DNA sequences in this sample. The chain recombines TRBV5-8 with TRBJ2-7, with D unresolved. The ends were cut back, 0 bases at V and 3 bases at J, with 13 bases in the middle. This CDR3 has 15 residues. Germline CDR1 reads SGHTS; CDR2 reads YDEGEE. The CDR3 protein is CASSLVGRIDYEQYF. The CDR3 DNA reads TGTGCCAGCAGCTTGGTAGGCAGGATCGACTACGAGCAGTACTTC.

This clone has a handful of counts. This chain links TRBV5-4 with TRBJ1-1, with D possibly matching TRBD1 (6 bases). The CDR3 spans 14 residues. Between the trimmed V and J ends, which lost 0 bases and 8 bases, there was a span of 14 bases. From germline, CDR1 is SGHNT and CDR2 YYREEE (reference sequence). The CDR3 reads CASSLEGVSREAFF. CDR3 coding DNA: TGTGCCAGCAGCTTGGAGGGGGTATCGCGGGAAGCTTTCTTT.

V usage is TRBV18 and J usage is TRBJ1-2, with 7 bases lining up with TRBD1. Germline-derived CDR1 and CDR2 are KGHSH and LQKENI. This CDR3 comprises 13 residues. Trimming took 6 bases from V and 8 from J; bases not matched to a gene: 9. Here the CDR3 reads CASSRTGEEGYTF. For the CDR3, the DNA is TGTGCCAGCTCTCGAACAGGGGAAGAGGGCTACACCTTC.

In this sample, this clone turned up once. This chain connects TRBV19 to TRBJ1-5; the match to TRBD1 covers 9 bases. V lost 7 bases, J lost 6 bases, and 10 bases stayed unmatched. Germline V CDR1 and CDR2: LNHDA, SQIVND (reference sequence). This CDR3 has 15 residues. The CDR3 is CASTDGQGQSQPQHF. The CDR3 nucleotides are TGTGCCAGTACCGACGGACAGGGGCAGAGTCAGCCCCAGCATTTT.

This chain joins TRBV5-4 and TRBJ1-1, with no clear D. Germline V gene lookup returns CDR1 SGHNT and CDR2 YYREEE (reference sequence). V gave up 0 bases and J gave up 0 bases, with 6 bases separating them. The CDR3 is 14 residues long. CDR3 in amino acids: CASSLVNLNTEAFF. DNA of the CDR3: TGTGCCAGCAGCTTGGTTAACTTGAACACTGAAGCTTTCTTT.

The chain is built from TRBV28 and TRBJ1-5, with D hard to call. CDR1 MDHEN and CDR2 SYDVKM come from the germline V gene. V was trimmed by 0 bases and J by 6 bases, leaving 9 bases between them. The CDR3 has 14 amino acids. The CDR3 spells CASSLWAAGQPQHF. CDR3 nucleotides: TGTGCCAGCAGTTTATGGGCAGCAGGTCAGCCCCAGCATTTT.

J is TRBJ1-3 and V is TRBV5-1; D is ambiguous. The V gene's germline CDR1 is SGHRS and CDR2 YFSETQ. The CDR3 contains 15 residues. Trimming left V 1 base short and J 0 bases short, with 8 bases between. For the CDR3, the DNA is TGCGCCAGCAGCTTGTACGGTGGCTCTGGAAACACCATATATTTT. Translating it yields CASSLYGGSGNTIYF.

V usage is TRBV5-1 and J usage is TRBJ2-7; 7 positions agree with TRBD1. The V gene's germline CDR1 is SGHRS and CDR2 YFSETQ. The J segment lost 3 bases and the V segment lost 4 bases, leaving 7 bases of the junction unmatched. The CDR3 extends over 14 amino acids. The DNA for the CDR3 is TGCGCCAGCAGCCCAACCGGGGACAGCTACGAGCAGTACTTC. This sequence encodes CASSPTGDSYEQYF.

J is TRBJ1-5 and V is TRBV2, with TRBD1 matching 9 bases. The CDR3 runs 14 residues. CDR1 is SNHLY and CDR2 is FYNNEI in the germline V gene. V lost 5 bases to trimming and J lost 7 bases; unmatched junction nucleotides: 6. In DNA form, the CDR3 reads TGTGCCAGCAGTTCGAGGACAGGGGACCAGCCCCAGCATTTT. Translation: CASSSRTGDQPQHF.

This rearrangement joins TRBV5-4 to TRBJ1-2; D possibly corresponds to TRBD1 (6 bases). Germline CDR1 is SGHNT and CDR2 is YYREEE (reference sequence). The CDR3 is 13 residues long. Deletions cut 2 bases from V and 2 bases from J, with 7 bases between. The CDR3 nucleotides read TGTGCCAGCAGCTTTACAGGGAACTATGGCTACACCTTC. Amino acids: CASSFTGNYGYTF.

CDR3 DNA: TGTGCCAGCAGCCAAGATCTCGGCCAGGGGGCTTCCTATGGCTACACCTTC. It translates to CASSQDLGQGASYGYTF. The V gene is TRBV14, the J gene TRBJ1-2, with 8 bases aligning to TRBD1. CDR3 length: 17 residues. CDR1 is SGHDN, CDR2 FVKESK, per germline. J lost 4 bases, V lost 0 bases, and 10 bases had no gene match.

The rearrangement uses TRBV5-1 and TRBJ1-4; 9 bases line up with TRBD1. The V gene end was trimmed by 4 bases and the J gene end by 5 bases; junction bases not matched to a gene: 6. Looked up from germline, CDR1 is SGHRS and CDR2 is YFSETQ. CDR3 length: 15 amino acids. Written as DNA, the CDR3 is TGCGCCAGCAGCCTCAGACAGGGGGAGAATGAAAAACTGTTTTTT. As protein: CASSLRQGENEKLFF. The variable domain in full, with the rest retrieved from reference TRBV5-1 and TRBJ1-4, is KAGVTQTPRYLIKTRGQQVTLSCSPISGHRSVSWYQQTPGQGLQFLFEYFSETQRNKGNFPGRFSGRQFSNSRSEMNVSTLELGDSALYLCASSLRQGENEKLFFGSGTQLSVL.

The rearrangement uses TRBV19 and TRBJ1-4, with no clear D. V lost 4 bases to trimming and J lost 0 bases, with 12 bases between them. The CDR3 covers 16 residues. The germline V gene has CDR1 LNHDA and CDR2 SQIVND (reference sequence). The CDR3 spells CASSTLTRPTNEKLFF. The CDR3 DNA reads TGTGCCAGTAGTACGTTGACACGTCCAACTAATGAAAAACTGTTTTTT.

The chain is built from TRBV3-1 (or the pseudogene TRBV3-2) and TRBJ1-1; D is uncertain. Germline CDR1 reads LGHDT; CDR2 reads YNNKEL (reference sequence). V lost 1 base, J lost 6 bases, and 9 bases lay in between. This CDR3 has 13 residues. The CDR3 sequence: CASSQVGSAEAFF. As DNA, the CDR3 is TGTGCCAGCAGCCAAGTCGGAAGCGCTGAAGCTTTCTTT.

The CDR3 DNA reads TGTGCCTGGAACGGACAGGGCGGTCAGCCCCAGCATTTT. This translates into CAWNGQGGQPQHF. The chain has TRBV30 and TRBJ1-5; 8 bases match TRBD1. The CDR3 is made up of 13 amino acids. Germline V gives CDR1 GTSNPN, CDR2 SVGIG (reference sequence). V was clipped by 4 bases and J by 6 bases; unmatched bases: 5.

The chain carries TRBV11-2 and TRBJ1-3; D is unclear. The germline V gene encodes CDR1 SGHAT and CDR2 FQNNGV. V gave up 6 bases and J gave up 3 bases, with 6 bases separating them. This CDR3 contains 12 residues. As DNA, the CDR3 is TGTGCCAGCAGTCTAATTGGAAACACCATATATTTT. This codes for CASSLIGNTIYF.

The chain couples TRBV30 to TRBJ2-3; 7 bases match TRBD2. Germline lookup yields CDR1 GTSNPN and CDR2 SVGIG (reference sequence). Trimming at V came to 5 bases and at J to 0 bases, leaving 5 bases not matched to a gene. The CDR3 has 14 amino acids. The CDR3 DNA follows: TGTGCCTGGTCGGGGCGGGGGAGCACAGATACGCAGTATTTT. Translating gives CAWSGRGSTDTQYF.

V gene TRBV24-1 combines with J gene TRBJ1-3; D unclear. This CDR3 is 15 amino acids long. The V gene's germline CDR1 is KGHDR and CDR2 SFDVKD. The V end lost 2 bases, the J end lost 2 bases, and 9 bases lay between the germline ends. CDR3: CATSDSRGPGNTIYF. Written as DNA, the CDR3 is TGTGCCACCAGTGATTCTCGTGGGCCTGGAAACACCATATATTTT.

With respect to this clone: This sample also contains other DNA sequences that code for the same CDR3. The genes are TRBV5-1 and TRBJ1-2, with D unclear. This CDR3 is built from 12 residues. Between the trimmed V and J ends, which lost 4 bases and 2 bases, there was a span of 6 bases. CDR1 is SGHRS and CDR2 is YFSETQ in the germline V gene. The CDR3 sequence is CASSPGNYGYTF. CDR3 bases: TGCGCCAGCAGCCCGGGGAACTATGGCTACACCTTC. Full variable domain (missing parts from reference TRBV5-1 and TRBJ1-2): KAGVTQTPRYLIKTRGQQVTLSCSPISGHRSVSWYQQTPGQGLQFLFEYFSETQRNKGNFPGRFSGRQFSNSRSEMNVSTLELGDSALYLCASSPGNYGYTFGSGTRLTVV.

This rearrangement joins TRBV18 to TRBJ1-1; no clear D. Trimming cost V 3 bases and J 5 bases, with 7 bases left between them. There are 12 residues in the CDR3. Germline lookup yields CDR1 KGHSH and CDR2 LQKENI. CDR3 protein: CASSPSRTEAFF. The DNA for the CDR3 is TGTGCCAGCTCACCGAGCCGGACTGAAGCTTTCTTT.

The V and J genes are TRBV19 and TRBJ1-1; unclear D gene. Germline CDR1 reads LNHDA; CDR2 reads SQIVND (reference sequence). There are 12 residues in the CDR3. V dropped 7 bases and J dropped 4 bases, with 10 bases sitting between them. The CDR3 sequence is CASIHDTTEAFF. The CDR3 nucleotides read TGTGCCAGTATTCACGACACCACTGAAGCTTTCTTT. The variable domain in full, completed from reference TRBV19 and TRBJ1-1, reads DGGITQSPKYLFRKEGQNVTLSCEQNLNHDAMYWYRQDPGQGLRLIYYSQIVNDFQKGDIAEGYSVSREKKESFPLTVTSAQKNPTAFYLCASIHDTTEAFFGQGTRLTVV.

The V call is TRBV4-2, the J call TRBJ2-1; D might be TRBD2 (6 bases). Germline V gene sequence: CDR1 LGHNA, CDR2 YNFKEQ. V lost 0 bases and J lost 0, with 12 bases in between. CDR3 size: 17 residues. The CDR3 coding sequence is TGTGCCAGCAGCCAAGATCTTGGGGACTTCTCCTACAATGAGCAGTTCTTC. It translates to CASSQDLGDFSYNEQFF.

This chain joins TRBV6-6 and TRBJ1-1, with D uncertain. Germline CDR1 and CDR2: MNHNY and SVGAGI (reference sequence). V lost 11 bases and J 1 base, leaving 8 bases between the germline ends. CDR3 size: 11 residues. As DNA, the CDR3 is TGTGCCGCACGGAGGAACACTGAAGCTTTCTTT. This gives the protein CAARRNTEAFF.

The chain combines TRBV6-2 or TRBV6-3 with TRBJ2-1, with D tentatively TRBD2 (7 bases). This CDR3 comprises 15 residues. Germline assignment: CDR1 MNHEY and CDR2 SVGEGT. Trimming stripped 6 bases from V and 4 bases from J, with 16 bases between. CDR3 region: CASSLPGGPYNEQFF. The CDR3 DNA sequence: TGTGCCAGCAGCCTCCCCGGGGGGCCGTACAATGAGCAGTTCTTC.

The chain employs TRBV7-6 and TRBJ2-1, with TRBD2 matching 7 bases. CDR1 and CDR2 (germline): SGHVS, FNYEAQ. V dropped 1 base and J dropped 9; count of bases not matched to a gene: 3. There are 13 residues in the CDR3. CDR3 loop: CASSLGEGSEQFF. The CDR3 DNA reads as TGTGCCAGCAGCTTAGGGGAGGGAAGTGAGCAGTTCTTC.

V is TRBV28 and J is TRBJ1-5, with TRBD1 identical over 10 bases. Germline loops: CDR1 MDHEN, CDR2 SYDVKM. The ends lost 5 bases at V and 7 bases at J; junction bases unmatched: 8. The CDR3 is 15 amino acids. The CDR3 is CASSPPGQGRQPQHF. The DNA for the CDR3 is TGTGCCAGCAGTCCTCCGGGACAGGGGAGACAGCCCCAGCATTTT.

V gene TRBV3-1 (or the pseudogene TRBV3-2) combines with J gene TRBJ1-1; possibly TRBD1 for D (5 bases). CDR3 size: 15 residues. Germline CDR1 and CDR2: LGHDT and YNNKEL (reference sequence). V gave up 2 bases and J gave up 5 bases, with 15 bases separating them. DNA of the CDR3: TGTGCCAGCAGCCAAAGGATGACAGTTAAAACTGAAGCTTTCTTT. Protein sequence: CASSQRMTVKTEAFF.